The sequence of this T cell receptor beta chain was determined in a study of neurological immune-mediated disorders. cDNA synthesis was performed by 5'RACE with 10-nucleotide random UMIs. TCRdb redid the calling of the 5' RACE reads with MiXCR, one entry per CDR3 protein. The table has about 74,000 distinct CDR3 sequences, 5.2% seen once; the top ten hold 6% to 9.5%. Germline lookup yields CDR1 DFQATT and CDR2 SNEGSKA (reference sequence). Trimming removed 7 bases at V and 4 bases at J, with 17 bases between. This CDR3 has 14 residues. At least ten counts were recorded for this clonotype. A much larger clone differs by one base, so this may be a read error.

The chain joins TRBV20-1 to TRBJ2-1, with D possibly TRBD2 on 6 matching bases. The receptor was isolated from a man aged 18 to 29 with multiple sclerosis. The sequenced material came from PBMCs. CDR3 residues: CSVAPGGIYNEQFF. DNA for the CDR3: TGCAGTGTAGCCCCTGGAGGGATTTACAATGAGCAGTTCTTC.